This TCR beta chain was identified in a study of PD-L1 blockade in urothelial cancer. On the study more broadly: In the patient group, most of the roughly 30 were males with bladder-origin urothelial cancer. At 3 weeks after treatment start (second dose) and again at 6 weeks, blood was analyzed. Median blood clonality was about 0.086, with 86,000 or so unique TCRs.

Losses at the gene ends were 9 bases for V and 7 bases for J; bases not matched to a gene: 17. Germline lookup yields CDR1 SGHVS and CDR2 FNYEAQ. The CDR3 has 17 amino acids. Method: immunoSEQ multiplex PCR; TCRdb's copy keeps in-frame clones and lacks some. The sample lists roughly 40,000 clones, roughly 86% occurring once. The clonotype was recovered from a man between 65 and 79 years old with urothelial cancer. The chain recombines TRBV7-6 with TRBJ2-7; TRBD2 matches at 14 bases. Sample: PBMCs, taken around atezolizumab (anti-PD-L1) treatment. The DNA for the CDR3 is TGTGCCAGTAAGCCGGGACTAGCGGGAGAAAAGGCCCGGGAGCAGTACTTC. Translation gives CASKPGLAGEKAREQYF. The full variable domain, with the rest looked up from reference TRBV7-6 and TRBJ2-7, is GAGVSQSPRYKVTKRGQDVALRCDPISGHVSLYWYRQALGQGPEFLTYFNYEAQQDKSGLPNDRFSAERPEGSISTLTIQRTEQRDSAMYRCASKPGLAGEKAREQYFGPGTRLTVT.